Shown below are 18 T cell receptor beta chains from a single sample sequenced in a study of blood T cell repertoires in COVID-19 (dated by TCRdb to 2018 to 2020). Libraries were prepared through the immunoSEQ multiplex PCR assay. The clones in this table, taken by TCRdb from immuneACCESS, are in-frame only. Not every clone is retained; where verified, under half of the shortfall comes from an unresolved V gene, and the cause of the rest is unknown. The sample table lists under 200,000 clones, approximately 86% of them with a count of one. The top ten hold around 7% of the sample. Specimen: peripheral blood. These receptors were collected from a man aged 50 to 60 with active or convalescent COVID-19.

This chain uses TRBV5-1 with TRBJ1-5; D might be TRBD1 (6 bases). Between the trimmed V and J ends, which lost 2 bases and 6 bases, there was a span of 12 bases. Germline CDR1 and CDR2: SGHRS and YFSETQ. The CDR3 runs 14 residues. CDR3 sequence: CASSLGGVGQPQHF. CDR3 nucleotide sequence: TGCGCCAGCAGCTTAGGGGGGGTCGGTCAGCCCCAGCATTTT. Drawing the rest from reference TRBV5-1 and TRBJ1-5, the complete variable domain is KAGVTQTPRYLIKTRGQQVTLSCSPISGHRSVSWYQQTPGQGLQFLFEYFSETQRNKGNFPGRFSGRQFSNSRSEMNVSTLELGDSALYLCASSLGGVGQPQHFGDGTRLSIL.

This chain connects TRBV5-5 to TRBJ2-1, with D unresolved. This CDR3 is 12 amino acids long. V lost 2 bases, J lost 2 bases, and 2 bases lay in between. Germline CDR1 reads SGHKS; CDR2 reads YYEKEE (reference sequence). The CDR3 nucleotides are TGTGCCAGCAGCTTTACCTACAATGAGCAGTTCTTC. This encodes CASSFTYNEQFF.

The chain combines TRBV14 with TRBJ2-1, with TRBD2 matching 10 bases. The V gene end was trimmed by 4 bases and the J gene end by 1 base; junction bases not matched to a gene: 4. CDR3 length: 16 amino acids. Germline-derived CDR1 and CDR2 are SGHDN and FVKESK. CDR3: CASSRSGGLSYNEQFF. CDR3 nucleotides: TGTGCCAGCAGCCGTAGCGGGGGGCTTTCCTACAATGAGCAGTTCTTC.

This clone was seen once. This chain links TRBV5-5 with TRBJ1-5; D is possibly TRBD1 (5 bases). Trimming took 4 bases from V and 0 from J, leaving 11 bases between them. This CDR3 has 15 residues. Per germline, CDR1 SGHKS and CDR2 YYEKEE (reference sequence). CDR3 loop: CASSPREGSNQPQHF. The CDR3 DNA sequence: TGTGCCAGCAGCCCCAGGGAGGGTAGCAATCAGCCCCAGCATTTT.

V is TRBV7-8 and J is TRBJ1-4; D not resolved. CDR1 SGHVS and CDR2 FQNEAQ come from the germline V gene. Trimming took 4 bases from V and 3 from J, leaving 18 bases between them. This CDR3 is built from 17 residues. CDR3 sequence (DNA): TGTGCCAGCAGCTCCTCCCGGGGTAGGGTGGCTAATGAAAAACTGTTTTTT. This codes for CASSSSRGRVANEKLFF.

This chain links TRBV27 with TRBJ2-5, with 10 bases that match TRBD2. CDR3 length equals 17 residues. J gave up 0 bases and V 7 bases, and 11 bases lay outside the gene matches. Germline CDR1 reads MNHEY; CDR2 reads SMNVEV (reference sequence). The CDR3 DNA is TGTGCCAGCATTCTCGCCCTAGCGGGGGAATACCAAGAGACCCAGTACTTC. Residues: CASILALAGEYQETQYF.

The chain joins TRBV24-1 to TRBJ2-1; TRBD2 matches 8 bases. The CDR3 has 13 amino acids. After removal of 9 bases from V and 3 bases from J, the junction contained 3 bases not matched to a gene. Looked up from germline, CDR1 is KGHDR and CDR2 is SFDVKD. CDR3: CATGGGSYNEQFF. The CDR3 DNA reads as TGTGCCACCGGCGGGGGGAGCTACAATGAGCAGTTCTTC.

The chain has TRBV27 and TRBJ1-2, with D perhaps matching TRBD1 (6 bases). CDR1 and CDR2 (germline): MNHEY, SMNVEV (reference sequence). The CDR3 has 13 amino acids. V gave up 0 bases and J gave up 8 bases, with 10 bases separating them. The CDR3 loop is CASSLSAGVGYTF. CDR3 nucleotides: TGTGCCAGCAGTTTATCGGCAGGGGTGGGCTACACCTTC.

The V and J genes are TRBV11-2 and TRBJ2-5; 9 bases line up with TRBD2. CDR1 SGHAT and CDR2 FQNNGV come from the germline V gene. The CDR3 runs 16 residues. V shed 4 bases and J 5 bases; nucleotides not matched to a gene: 11. The CDR3 is CASSSGLAPSRETQYF. The CDR3, as DNA: TGTGCCAGCAGCTCGGGACTAGCACCAAGCCGGGAGACCCAGTACTTC. Full variable domain (missing parts from reference TRBV11-2 and TRBJ2-5): EAGVAQSPRYKIIEKRQSVAFWCNPISGHATLYWYQQILGQGPKLLIQFQNNGVVDDSQLPKDRFSAERLKGVDSTLKIQPAKLEDSAVYLCASSSGLAPSRETQYFGPGTRLLVL.

This rearrangement joins TRBV5-1 to TRBJ1-3, with 9 bases aligning to TRBD1. The length of the CDR3 is 15 residues. V gave up 4 bases and J gave up 2 bases; unmatched junction bases: 4. In germline, CDR1 is SGHRS, CDR2 YFSETQ. For the CDR3, the DNA is TGCGCCAGCAGCCCGCGGACAGGGGCTGGAAACACCATATATTTT. Its protein is CASSPRTGAGNTIYF.

The rearrangement joins TRBV24-1 to TRBJ2-3; TRBD1 might be the D (6 bases). Germline CDR1 is KGHDR and CDR2 is SFDVKD. CDR3 length: 19 residues. Trimming took off 8 bases at V and 4 bases at J, with 30 bases between the two ends. CDR3 region: CATTVSASTKQGLADTQYF. CDR3 nucleotides: TGTGCCACCACGGTTTCAGCTTCCACTAAACAGGGTTTGGCAGATACGCAGTATTTT.

This chain joins TRBV24-1 and TRBJ2-2; D might be TRBD2 (6 bases). V was clipped by 8 bases and J by 5 bases, with 11 bases between them. This CDR3 comprises 13 residues. The V gene's germline CDR1 is KGHDR and CDR2 SFDVKD. The CDR3 loop reads CATTSGGTGELFF. For the CDR3, the DNA is TGTGCCACCACCTCCGGGGGAACCGGGGAGCTGTTTTTT.

This sequence joins TRBV6-5 and TRBJ2-5; TRBD2 matches 8 bases. Looked up from germline, CDR1 is MNHEY and CDR2 is SVGAGI. With V trimmed by 4 bases and J by 7 bases, 14 bases remained unmatched. The CDR3 is made up of 16 amino acids. CDR3 coding DNA: TGTGCCAGCAGTTTGGGCGGCGGGGCCCGGGGGGGGACCCAGTACTTC. Translated, it gives CASSLGGGARGGTQYF.

Here the CDR3 DNA reads TGCAGCGTCCTAGGACAGGTTAGAGTCGGTCGTCAGCCCCAGCATTTT. Protein sequence: CSVLGQVRVGRQPQHF. The rearrangement uses TRBV29-1 and TRBJ1-5; the match to TRBD1 covers 7 bases. Unmatched junction bases numbered 17, after V lost 6 bases and J lost 6 bases. CDR3 length equals 16 residues. Germline CDR1 and CDR2: SQVTM and ANQGSEA. The complete variable domain, with remaining parts taken from reference TRBV29-1 and TRBJ1-5, reads SAVISQKPSRDICQRGTSLTIQCQVDSQVTMMFWYRQQPGQSLTLIATANQGSEATYESGFVIDKFPISRPNLTFSTLTVSNMSPEDSSIYLCSVLGQVRVGRQPQHFGDGTRLSIL.

This sequence joins TRBV24-1 and TRBJ2-5; D unresolved. Germline CDR1 reads KGHDR; CDR2 reads SFDVKD. Deletions cut 7 bases from V and 4 bases from J, with 15 bases between. The CDR3 runs 14 residues. This chain's CDR3 is CATSTRLSGETQYF. The CDR3, as DNA: TGTGCCACCAGCACGCGTCTTAGTGGAGAGACCCAGTACTTC.

The CDR3 coding sequence is TGTGCCAGCAAACTCGCAGGGAAGACTGAAGCTTTCTTT. This codes for CASKLAGKTEAFF. The rearrangement joins TRBV6-5 to TRBJ1-1, with a weak D call TRBD1 (5 bases). CDR3 length: 13 residues. V was trimmed by 7 bases and J by 5 bases, leaving 14 bases between them. CDR1 MNHEY and CDR2 SVGAGI come from the germline V gene.

The chain has TRBV14 and TRBJ2-1; D is uncertain. Trimming stripped 0 bases from V and 8 bases from J, with 17 bases between. The V gene's germline CDR1 is SGHDN and CDR2 FVKESK. This CDR3 comprises 16 residues. Here the CDR3 DNA reads TGTGCCAGCAGCCAAGACGTGGGCCTCGGTCTCGATGAGCAGTTCTTC. Translated: CASSQDVGLGLDEQFF.

This sequence joins TRBV6-2 or TRBV6-3 and TRBJ1-6; unclear D gene. Trimming cost V 0 bases and J 10 bases, with 7 bases left between them. The CDR3 has 13 residues. Germline CDR1 and CDR2: MNHEY and SVGEGT. The CDR3 DNA sequence: TGTGCCAGCAGTTACTCCGTGGCATCACCCCTCCACTTT. Protein: CASSYSVASPLHF.